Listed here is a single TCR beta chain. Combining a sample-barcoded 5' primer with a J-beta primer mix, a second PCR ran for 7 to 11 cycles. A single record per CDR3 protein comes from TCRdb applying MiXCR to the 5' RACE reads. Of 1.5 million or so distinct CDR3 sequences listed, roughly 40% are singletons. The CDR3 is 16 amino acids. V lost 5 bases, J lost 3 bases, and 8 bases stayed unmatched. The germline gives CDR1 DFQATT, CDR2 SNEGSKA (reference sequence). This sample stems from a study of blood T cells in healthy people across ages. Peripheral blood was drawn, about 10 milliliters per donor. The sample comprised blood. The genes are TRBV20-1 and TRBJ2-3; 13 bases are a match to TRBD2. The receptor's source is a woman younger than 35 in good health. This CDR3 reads CSAELGLAGETDTQYF. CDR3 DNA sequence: TGCAGTGCTGAGCTTGGACTAGCGGGAGAGACAGATACGCAGTATTTT.